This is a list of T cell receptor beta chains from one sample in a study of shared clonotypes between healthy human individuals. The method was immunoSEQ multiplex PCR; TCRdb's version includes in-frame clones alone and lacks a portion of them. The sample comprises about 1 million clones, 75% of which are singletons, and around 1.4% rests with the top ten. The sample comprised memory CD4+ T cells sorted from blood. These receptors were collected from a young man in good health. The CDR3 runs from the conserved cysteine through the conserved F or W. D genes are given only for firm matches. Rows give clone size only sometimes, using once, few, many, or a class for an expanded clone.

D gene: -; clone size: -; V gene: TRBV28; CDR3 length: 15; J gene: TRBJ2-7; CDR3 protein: CASSFGTGSSYEQYF; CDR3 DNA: TGTGCCAGCAGTTTTGGGACGGGGTCCTCCTACGAGCAGTACTTC
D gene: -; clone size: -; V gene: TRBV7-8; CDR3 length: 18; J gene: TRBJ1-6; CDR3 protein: CASSPGTGMSSYNSPLHF; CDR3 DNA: TGTGCCAGCAGCCCCGGGACTGGGATGAGCTCCTATAATTCACCCCTCCACTTT
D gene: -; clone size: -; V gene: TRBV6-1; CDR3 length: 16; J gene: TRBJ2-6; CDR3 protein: CASSGTRGSGANVLTF; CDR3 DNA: TGTGCCAGCAGTGGGACACGAGGGTCTGGGGCCAACGTCCTGACTTTC
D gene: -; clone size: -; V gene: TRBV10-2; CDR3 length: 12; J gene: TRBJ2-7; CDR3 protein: CASMQGSYEQYF; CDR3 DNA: TGCGCCAGCATGCAGGGTTCCTACGAGCAGTACTTC
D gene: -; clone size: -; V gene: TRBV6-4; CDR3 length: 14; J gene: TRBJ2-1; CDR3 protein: CASSRHLWGNEQFF; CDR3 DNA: TGTGCCAGCAGCAGGCATCTGTGGGGGAATGAGCAGTTCTTC
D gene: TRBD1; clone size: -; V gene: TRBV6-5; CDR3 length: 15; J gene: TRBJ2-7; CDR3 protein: CASSYSPGQGNEQYF; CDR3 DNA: TGTGCCAGCAGTTACTCCCCGGGACAGGGCAACGAGCAGTACTTC
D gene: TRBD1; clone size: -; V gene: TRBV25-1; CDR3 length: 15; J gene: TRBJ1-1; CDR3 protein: CASSDPGQGRAEAFF; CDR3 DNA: TGTGCCAGCAGTGATCCGGGACAGGGAAGGGCTGAAGCTTTCTTT
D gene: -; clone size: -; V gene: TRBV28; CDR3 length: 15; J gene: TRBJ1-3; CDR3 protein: CASVPRGRSGNTIYF; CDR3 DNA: TGTGCCAGCGTTCCACGTGGTCGCTCTGGAAACACCATATATTTT
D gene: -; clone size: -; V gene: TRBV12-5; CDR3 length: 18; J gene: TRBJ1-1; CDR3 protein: CASGLVPGATPLNTEAFF; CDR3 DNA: TGTGCTAGTGGTTTGGTACCAGGCGCAACCCCGTTGAACACTGAAGCTTTCTTT
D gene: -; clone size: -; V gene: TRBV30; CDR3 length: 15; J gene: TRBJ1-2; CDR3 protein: CAWSGRAKLNYGYTF; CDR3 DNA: TGTGCCTGGAGTGGGCGGGCCAAACTTAACTATGGCTACACCTTC
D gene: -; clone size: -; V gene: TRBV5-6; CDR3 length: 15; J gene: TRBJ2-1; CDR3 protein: CASSTLASRYNEQFF; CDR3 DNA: TGTGCCAGCAGCACCCTAGCCTCGCGTTACAATGAGCAGTTCTTC
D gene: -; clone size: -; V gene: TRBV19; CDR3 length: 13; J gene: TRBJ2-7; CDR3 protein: CASSVGASYEQYF; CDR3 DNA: TGTGCCAGTAGTGTGGGGGCCTCCTACGAGCAGTACTTC
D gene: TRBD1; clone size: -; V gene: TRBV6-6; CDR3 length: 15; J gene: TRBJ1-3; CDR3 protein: CASSSTGNSGNTIYF; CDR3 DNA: TGTGCCAGCAGCTCGACAGGGAACTCTGGAAACACCATATATTTT
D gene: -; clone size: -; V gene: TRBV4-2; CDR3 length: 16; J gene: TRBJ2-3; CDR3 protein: CASSQRGQGGTDTQYF; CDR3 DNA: TGTGCCAGCAGCCAAAGAGGCCAGGGCGGCACAGATACGCAGTATTTT
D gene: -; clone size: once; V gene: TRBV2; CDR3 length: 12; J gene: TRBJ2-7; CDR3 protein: CASSEARGEQYF; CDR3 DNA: TGTGCCAGCAGTGAAGCGCGGGGTGAGCAGTACTTC
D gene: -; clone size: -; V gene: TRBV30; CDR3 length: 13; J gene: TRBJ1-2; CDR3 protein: CAWSVQSGAGYTF; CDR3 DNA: TGTGCCTGGAGTGTACAATCCGGGGCCGGCTACACCTTC
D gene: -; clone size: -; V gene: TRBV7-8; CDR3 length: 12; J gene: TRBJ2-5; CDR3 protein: CASSASGETQYF; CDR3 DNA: TGTGCCAGCAGCGCATCCGGGGAGACCCAGTACTTC
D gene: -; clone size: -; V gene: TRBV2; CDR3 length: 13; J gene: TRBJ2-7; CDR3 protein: CASSRTEYYEQYF; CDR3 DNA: TGTGCCAGCAGCCGGACCGAGTACTACGAGCAGTACTTC
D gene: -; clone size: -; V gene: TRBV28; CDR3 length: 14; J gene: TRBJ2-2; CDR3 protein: CASSFGTNTGELFF; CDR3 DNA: TGTGCCAGCAGTTTTGGGACGAACACCGGGGAGCTGTTTTTT
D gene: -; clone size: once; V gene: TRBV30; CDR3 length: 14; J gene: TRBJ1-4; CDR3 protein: CAWSRVPLNEKLFF; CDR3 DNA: TGTGCCTGGAGTAGGGTCCCTCTTAATGAAAAACTGTTTTTT
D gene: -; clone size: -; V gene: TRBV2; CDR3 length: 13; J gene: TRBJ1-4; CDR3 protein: CASSRQSNEKLFF; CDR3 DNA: TGTGCCAGCAGCCGACAGTCTAATGAAAAACTGTTTTTT
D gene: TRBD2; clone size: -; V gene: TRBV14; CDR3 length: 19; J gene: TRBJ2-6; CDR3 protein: CASSRYLAGGSSGANVLTF; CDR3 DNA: TGTGCCAGCAGCCGATACCTAGCGGGAGGAAGCTCTGGGGCCAACGTCCTGACTTTC
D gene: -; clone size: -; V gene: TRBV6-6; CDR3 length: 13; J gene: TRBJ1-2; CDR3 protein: CASSPPTNIGYTF; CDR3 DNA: TGTGCCAGCAGTCCGCCGACCAATATTGGCTACACCTTC
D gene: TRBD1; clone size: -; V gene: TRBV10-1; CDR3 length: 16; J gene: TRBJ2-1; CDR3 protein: CASSPGQGAFHNEQFF; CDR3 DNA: TGCGCCAGCAGTCCCGGACAGGGGGCCTTCCACAATGAGCAGTTCTTC
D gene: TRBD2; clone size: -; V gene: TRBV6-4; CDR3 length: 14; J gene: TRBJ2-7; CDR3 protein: CASSDGSGRYEQYF; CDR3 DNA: TGTGCCAGCAGTGACGGTAGCGGGAGGTACGAGCAGTACTTC
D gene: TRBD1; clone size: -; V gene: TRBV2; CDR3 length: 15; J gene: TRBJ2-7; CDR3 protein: CASRAGTGGSYEQYF; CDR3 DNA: TGTGCCAGCAGAGCCGGGACAGGGGGCTCCTACGAGCAGTACTTC